These 32 T cell receptor beta chains were sequenced from one sample in a study of shared clonotypes between healthy human individuals. Assay: immunoSEQ multiplex PCR; the TCRdb copy retains only in-frame clones and omits some. The table has more than 1 million clones, approximately 78% seen once. The material sequenced was memory CD4+ T cells from PBMCs. Subset of the sample: CD45RA-negative fraction. These receptors were collected from a man aged 18 to 35 in good health. Some clones in this sample may be carry-over from other donors' samples.

This sequence joins TRBV5-1 and TRBJ2-7; the D gene is possibly TRBD2 (6 bases). V lost 2 bases, J lost 0 bases, and 12 bases lay in between. This CDR3 is 15 amino acids long. CDR1 and CDR2 (germline): SGHRS, YFSETQ. The chain's CDR3 is CASSFRGGASYEQYF. CDR3 nucleotides: TGCGCCAGCAGCTTCCGAGGCGGGGCCTCCTACGAGCAGTACTTC.

The V and J genes are TRBV7-6 and TRBJ2-3, with D perhaps matching TRBD1 or TRBD2 (5 bases each). There are 12 residues in the CDR3. Trimming removed 3 bases from V and 5 bases from J, with 6 bases in between. The V gene's germline CDR1 is SGHVS and CDR2 FNYEAQ. CDR3 residues: CASSFGGDTQYF. DNA for the CDR3: TGTGCCAGCAGCTTTGGGGGAGATACGCAGTATTTT.

The chain joins TRBV6-1 to TRBJ1-4; a weak D match, TRBD1 (6 bases). Germline CDR1 reads MNHNS; CDR2 reads SASEGT. Trimming shortened V by 1 base and J by 5 bases, and 14 bases separated the two germline ends. The CDR3 extends over 16 amino acids. CDR3 amino acids: CASSEGTGWPNEKLFF. The DNA of the CDR3 is TGTGCCAGCAGTGAAGGAACAGGGTGGCCAAATGAAAAACTGTTTTTT.

The genes are TRBV4-3 and TRBJ1-2; weak D call: TRBD1 (6 bases). Germline CDR1 LGHNA, CDR2 YSLEER. The CDR3 totals 15 residues. The germline V and J ends were trimmed by 1 base and 5 bases, with 14 bases remaining between them. Here the CDR3 reads CASSQALLGGYGYTF. In DNA, the CDR3 is TGCGCCAGCAGCCAAGCCCTTCTAGGGGGGTATGGCTACACCTTC.

This clone was counted a single time. The V gene is TRBV5-6, the J gene TRBJ2-3; D is undetermined. V was cut by 3 bases and J by 4 bases, with 21 bases left in between. CDR1 and CDR2 from the germline V gene are SGHDT and YYEEEE. The CDR3 runs 17 residues. The CDR3 region has the DNA TGTGCCAGCAGCTATGATCCCCGACGGTCCACCCCAGATACGCAGTATTTT. It translates to CASSYDPRRSTPDTQYF.

The chain joins TRBV9 to TRBJ2-7, with D perhaps matching TRBD1 (6 bases). Germline values: CDR1 SGDLS, CDR2 YYNGEE. There are 15 residues in the CDR3. The germline V and J ends were trimmed by 2 bases and 0 bases, with 12 bases remaining between them. The CDR3 DNA follows: TGTGCCAGCAGCGTTAGAACAGGGTTCTCCTACGAGCAGTACTTC. Protein product: CASSVRTGFSYEQYF.

The rearrangement joins TRBV7-9 to TRBJ2-5; 11 nucleotides match TRBD2. The CDR3 extends over 16 amino acids. Germline loops: CDR1 SEHNR, CDR2 FQNEAQ (reference sequence). J gave up 1 base and V 1 base, and 2 bases lay outside the gene matches. This chain's CDR3 is CASSLGGLAVQETQYF. The CDR3 DNA reads TGTGCCAGCAGCTTAGGGGGACTAGCGGTCCAAGAGACCCAGTACTTC.

The V call is TRBV11-3, the J call TRBJ1-1, with D unresolved. V shed 5 bases and J shed 6 bases, with 13 bases lying between them. CDR3 length: 13 amino acids. Germline CDR1 SGHNT, CDR2 YENEEA. Written as DNA, the CDR3 is TGTGCCAGCAGCCAGACCTTGTTAGCTGAAGCTTTCTTT. This translates into CASSQTLLAEAFF.

CDR3 loop: CASSPRTGPDTQYF. In DNA, the CDR3 is TGTGCCAGCAGCCCCCGGACAGGTCCCGATACGCAGTATTTT. The rearrangement uses TRBV9 and TRBJ2-3, with 7 positions matching TRBD1. The CDR3 is 14 amino acids. CDR1 is SGDLS and CDR2 is YYNGEE in the germline V gene. Losses at the gene ends were 4 bases for V and 6 bases for J; bases not matched to a gene: 8.

The chain links TRBV19 to TRBJ1-4, with unresolved D. Trimming removed 4 bases at V and 1 base at J, with 10 bases between. The germline CDR1 and CDR2 sequences are LNHDA and SQIVND (reference sequence). The CDR3 consists of 15 residues. CDR3 in DNA: TGTGCCAGTAGTAATCGCCGGGAAACTAATGAAAAACTGTTTTTT. This sequence encodes CASSNRRETNEKLFF.

The chain recombines TRBV5-1 with TRBJ2-2; D perhaps matches TRBD1 (6 bases). The V end was cut by 3 bases, the J end by 7 bases, with 10 bases between. This CDR3 contains 13 residues. Germline values: CDR1 SGHRS, CDR2 YFSETQ. The CDR3 sequence: CASSYTGLGELFF. The CDR3 DNA sequence: TGCGCCAGCAGCTATACAGGGCTCGGGGAGCTGTTTTTT. Drawing the rest from reference TRBV5-1 and TRBJ2-2, the complete variable domain is KAGVTQTPRYLIKTRGQQVTLSCSPISGHRSVSWYQQTPGQGLQFLFEYFSETQRNKGNFPGRFSGRQFSNSRSEMNVSTLELGDSALYLCASSYTGLGELFFGEGSRLTVL.

The chain joins TRBV15 to TRBJ2-7; 12 bases line up with TRBD1. This CDR3 contains 14 residues. Losses at the gene ends were 3 bases for V and 5 bases for J; bases not matched to a gene: 2. Per the germline V gene, CDR1 is LNHNV and CDR2 is YYDKDF (reference sequence). Here the CDR3 reads CATSRGTGGNEQYF. As DNA, the CDR3 is TGTGCCACCAGCAGGGGGACAGGGGGCAACGAGCAGTACTTC.

The chain joins TRBV5-1 to TRBJ1-4; 7 bases fit TRBD1. The CDR3 is 15 residues long. Germline CDR1 is SGHRS and CDR2 is YFSETQ. V shed 5 bases and J 4 bases; nucleotides not matched to a gene: 8. CDR3 region: CASRRQGQLNEKLFF. In DNA, the CDR3 is TGCGCCAGCAGGCGTCAGGGACAGCTTAATGAAAAACTGTTTTTT.

This CDR3 is CASSEAAGGWETQYF. CDR3 coding DNA: TGTGCCAGCAGTGAAGCCGCGGGAGGGTGGGAGACCCAGTACTTC. The rearrangement links TRBV6-1 to TRBJ2-5, with 9 bases aligning to TRBD2. This CDR3 has 15 amino acids. Germline V gene data show CDR1 as MNHNS and CDR2 as SASEGT. J lost 5 bases, V lost 0 bases, and 4 bases had no gene match.

This chain connects TRBV7-2 to TRBJ2-2; no clear D gene. V lost 3 bases to trimming and J lost 1 base, with 6 bases between them. CDR1 SGHTA and CDR2 FQGNSA come from the germline V gene. The CDR3 totals 14 residues. CDR3 bases: TGTGCCAGCAGCTTTAGCTGGAACACCGGGGAGCTGTTTTTT. Translating gives CASSFSWNTGELFF.

The J gene is TRBJ1-4, the V gene TRBV19; D call uncertain. V was cut by 9 bases and J by 6 bases, with 17 bases left in between. Looked up from germline, CDR1 is LNHDA and CDR2 is SQIVND (reference sequence). The CDR3 contains 14 residues. CDR3 nucleotide sequence: TGTGCCAGCCATCGGGCAGGCCCCCATGAAAAACTGTTTTTT. This encodes CASHRAGPHEKLFF. Looking up the rest from reference TRBV19 and TRBJ1-4 gives the full variable domain: DGGITQSPKYLFRKEGQNVTLSCEQNLNHDAMYWYRQDPGQGLRLIYYSQIVNDFQKGDIAEGYSVSREKKESFPLTVTSAQKNPTAFYLCASHRAGPHEKLFFGSGTQLSVL.

This clone was seen only a few times. The chain couples TRBV28 to TRBJ1-5; 9 bases are a match to TRBD1. With V trimmed by 4 bases and J by 11 bases, 12 bases remained unmatched. The CDR3 length is 15 residues. Germline lookup yields CDR1 MDHEN and CDR2 SYDVKM. In DNA form, the CDR3 reads TGTGCCAGCAGTTCGACAGGGGGGAAAGGTCGGGCCCAGCATTTT. Protein: CASSSTGGKGRAQHF.

The chain uses TRBV5-1 and TRBJ2-3, with D possibly being TRBD2 (5 bases). The germline gives CDR1 SGHRS, CDR2 YFSETQ. V was shortened by 3 bases and J by 1 base, with 9 bases between the two germline ends. This CDR3 is 14 amino acids long. In DNA form, the CDR3 reads TGCGCCAGCAGCTCCGGGATCGGCACAGATACGCAGTATTTT. Its protein product is CASSSGIGTDTQYF. The full variable domain, in which reference TRBV5-1 and TRBJ2-3 provide the parts outside the CDR3, is KAGVTQTPRYLIKTRGQQVTLSCSPISGHRSVSWYQQTPGQGLQFLFEYFSETQRNKGNFPGRFSGRQFSNSRSEMNVSTLELGDSALYLCASSSGIGTDTQYFGPGTRLTVL.

This clone occurred once. The CDR3 loop is CASSQDVASGWDTGELFF. The CDR3 DNA reads as TGTGCCAGCAGCCAAGATGTAGCTAGCGGGTGGGACACCGGGGAGCTGTTTTTT. The chain employs TRBV4-2 and TRBJ2-2; 8 bases line up with TRBD2. CDR3 length: 18 residues. CDR1 and CDR2 from the germline V gene are LGHNA and YNFKEQ. J lost 3 bases, V lost 0 bases, and 9 bases had no gene match.

The V and J genes are TRBV11-2 and TRBJ2-7; 9 nucleotides align to TRBD2. The CDR3 is 15 residues long. The V and J ends lost 3 bases and 2 bases, in that order; junction bases with no gene match: 5. Germline CDR1 and CDR2: SGHAT and FQNNGV. For the CDR3, the DNA is TGTGCCAGCAGCTTTCAAGCGGGGGGACCCTACGAGCAGTACTTC. Its protein is CASSFQAGGPYEQYF.

The chain uses TRBV28 and TRBJ2-7; D unclear. V was clipped by 10 bases and J by 3 bases, with 13 bases between them. The CDR3 consists of 12 residues. The germline V gene encodes CDR1 MDHEN and CDR2 SYDVKM. CDR3 nucleotide sequence: TGTGCCACCGCGAAGGCGCGCTACGAGCAGTACTTC. It specifies CATAKARYEQYF.

The chain joins TRBV18 to TRBJ2-7; 10 bases agree with TRBD1. V lost 0 bases to trimming and J lost 6 bases; unmatched junction nucleotides: 5. CDR1 and CDR2 (germline): KGHSH, LQKENI. The CDR3 runs 15 residues. The CDR3 sequence: CASSPPGQGGGEQYF. For the CDR3, the DNA is TGTGCCAGCTCACCACCCGGACAGGGGGGCGGCGAGCAGTACTTC.

The chain joins TRBV28 to TRBJ2-3; perhaps TRBD2 as D (6 bases). The CDR3 has 15 amino acids. The V end lost 6 bases, the J end lost 0 bases, and 13 bases lay between the germline ends. Germline CDR1 MDHEN, CDR2 SYDVKM. CDR3 in DNA: TGTGCCAGCAGACCCCGACGGGGGAGCACAGATACGCAGTATTTT. Translation: CASRPRRGSTDTQYF.

In this sample, this clone turned up a few times. Other DNA sequences in the sample encode the same CDR3. The V and J genes are TRBV2 and TRBJ2-5; possibly TRBD2 for D (5 bases). The CDR3 runs 13 residues. Looked up from germline, CDR1 is SNHLY and CDR2 is FYNNEI. The V end was cut by 3 bases, the J end by 5 bases, with 10 bases between. DNA for the CDR3: TGTGCCAGCAGTGACGGGGTTGGGGAGACCCAGTACTTC. Encoded protein: CASSDGVGETQYF.

The CDR3 reads CASSPRVTGNTEAFF. For the CDR3, the DNA is TGTGCCAGCAGTCCAAGGGTGACAGGGAACACTGAAGCTTTCTTT. This rearrangement joins TRBV27 to TRBJ1-1; weak D call: TRBD1 (6 bases). Looked up from germline, CDR1 is MNHEY and CDR2 is SMNVEV (reference sequence). This CDR3 is built from 15 residues. Trimming removed 5 bases at V and 1 base at J, with 14 bases between.

Only a few counts were recorded for this clone. This sample includes further DNA sequences coding for the same CDR3. The chain has TRBV14 and TRBJ2-5; no definite D call. This CDR3 comprises 13 residues. Between the trimmed V and J ends, which lost 1 base and 1 base, there was a span of 4 bases. Germline-derived CDR1 and CDR2 are SGHDN and FVKESK. CDR3 sequence (DNA): TGTGCCAGCAGCCAAGGGGGCCAAGAGACCCAGTACTTC. This translates into CASSQGGQETQYF.

The CDR3 nucleotides are TGTGCCAGCAGTGGAGACCCCTCGGGTCAGCCCCAGCATTTT. Amino acids: CASSGDPSGQPQHF. The V call is TRBV6-1, the J call TRBJ1-5, with unresolved D. The CDR3 contains 14 residues. Germline assignment: CDR1 MNHNS and CDR2 SASEGT. Trimming took 4 bases from V and 6 from J, leaving 13 bases between them.

The genes are TRBV30 and TRBJ2-7; TRBD1 is a possible D gene (5 bases). V lost 8 bases to trimming and J lost 3 bases, with 11 bases between them. CDR1 is GTSNPN and CDR2 is SVGIG in the germline V gene (reference sequence). This CDR3 is 11 amino acids long. In DNA, the CDR3 is TGTGCCCAAGGGGAAAACTACGAGCAGTACTTC. Translated, it gives CAQGENYEQYF.

The chain couples TRBV28 to TRBJ1-1; possible D gene TRBD1, 5 bases. V was cut by 1 base and J by 7 bases, with 13 bases left in between. Germline V gene sequence: CDR1 MDHEN, CDR2 SYDVKM. This CDR3 is built from 14 residues. The CDR3 DNA follows: TGTGCCAGCAGTTTATTGGTAGGGGCACGTGAAGCTTTCTTT. It is translated as CASSLLVGAREAFF. The whole variable domain, remainder taken from reference TRBV28 and TRBJ1-1, is DVKVTQSSRYLVKRTGEKVFLECVQDMDHENMFWYRQDPGLGLRLIYFSYDVKMKEKGDIPEGYSVSREKKERFSLILESASTNQTSMYLCASSLLVGAREAFFGQGTRLTVV.

The chain recombines TRBV6-6 with TRBJ1-1, with D possibly matching TRBD1 (5 bases). The CDR3 has 13 amino acids. V was shortened by 7 bases and J by 7 bases, with 16 bases between the two germline ends. Germline V gives CDR1 MNHNY, CDR2 SVGAGI (reference sequence). CDR3 sequence: CASMVQGEDEAFF. DNA of the CDR3: TGTGCCAGCATGGTCCAGGGAGAAGATGAAGCTTTCTTT.

The rearrangement links TRBV2 to TRBJ2-2; D gene uncertain. The CDR3 has 12 amino acids. V lost 11 bases and J lost 3, with 10 bases in between. Germline V gene lookup returns CDR1 SNHLY and CDR2 FYNNEI. CDR3 nucleotide sequence: TGTGCCGGAACCATACACACCGGGGAGCTGTTTTTT. Amino acids: CAGTIHTGELFF.

This clone came up once. The chain has TRBV5-4 and TRBJ2-1, with TRBD2 identical over 14 bases. Germline CDR1 SGHNT, CDR2 YYREEE (reference sequence). V lost 4 bases and J lost 4; bases outside the gene matches: 4. CDR3 length: 16 amino acids. CDR3 sequence: CASSLGLAGGYNEQFF. The DNA of the CDR3 is TGTGCCAGCAGCCTCGGACTAGCGGGGGGATACAATGAGCAGTTCTTC.